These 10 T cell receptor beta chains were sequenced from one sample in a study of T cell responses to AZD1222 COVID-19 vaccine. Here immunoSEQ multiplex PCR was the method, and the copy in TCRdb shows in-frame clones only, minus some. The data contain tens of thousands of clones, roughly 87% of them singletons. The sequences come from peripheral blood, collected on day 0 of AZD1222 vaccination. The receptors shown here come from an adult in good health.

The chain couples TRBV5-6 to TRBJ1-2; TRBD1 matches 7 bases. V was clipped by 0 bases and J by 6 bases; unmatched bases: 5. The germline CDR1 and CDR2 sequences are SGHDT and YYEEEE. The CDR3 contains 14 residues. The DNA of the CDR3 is TGTGCCAGCAGCTTGGACGCCAGGGGGAATGGCTACACCTTC. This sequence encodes CASSLDARGNGYTF.

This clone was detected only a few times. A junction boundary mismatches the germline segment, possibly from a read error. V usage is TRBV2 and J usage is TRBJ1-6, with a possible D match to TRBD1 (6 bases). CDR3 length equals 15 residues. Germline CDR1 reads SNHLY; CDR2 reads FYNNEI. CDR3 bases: TGTGCCAGCAGTCGAGAGGGGGGAAGCAGGCCCCATAAGGACTTT. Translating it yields CASSREGGSRPHKDF.

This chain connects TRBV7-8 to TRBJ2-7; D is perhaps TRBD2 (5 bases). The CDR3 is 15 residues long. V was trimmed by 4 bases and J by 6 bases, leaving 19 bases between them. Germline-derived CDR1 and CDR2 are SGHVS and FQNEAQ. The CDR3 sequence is CASSYSMDFHSEQYF. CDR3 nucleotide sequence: TGTGCCAGCAGCTATAGCATGGACTTCCATAGCGAGCAGTACTTC. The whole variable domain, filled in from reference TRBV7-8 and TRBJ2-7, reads GAGVSQSPRYKVAKRGQDVALRCDPISGHVSLFWYQQALGQGPEFLTYFQNEAQLDKSGLPSDRFFAERPEGSVSTLKIQRTQQEDSAVYLCASSYSMDFHSEQYFGPGTRLTVT.

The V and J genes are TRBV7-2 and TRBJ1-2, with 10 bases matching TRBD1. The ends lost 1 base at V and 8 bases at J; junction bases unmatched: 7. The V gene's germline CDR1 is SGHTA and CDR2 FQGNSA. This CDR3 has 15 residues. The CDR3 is CASSLGAGQGRGYTF. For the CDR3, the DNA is TGTGCCAGCAGCTTAGGGGCGGGACAGGGGAGAGGCTACACCTTC.

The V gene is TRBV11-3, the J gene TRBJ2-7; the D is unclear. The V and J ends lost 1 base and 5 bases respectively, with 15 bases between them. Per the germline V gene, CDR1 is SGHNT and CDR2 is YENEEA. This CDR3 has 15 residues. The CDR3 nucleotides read TGTGCCAGCAGCTTAGTCCTGGGCCAATCCCACGAGCAGTACTTC. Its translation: CASSLVLGQSHEQYF.

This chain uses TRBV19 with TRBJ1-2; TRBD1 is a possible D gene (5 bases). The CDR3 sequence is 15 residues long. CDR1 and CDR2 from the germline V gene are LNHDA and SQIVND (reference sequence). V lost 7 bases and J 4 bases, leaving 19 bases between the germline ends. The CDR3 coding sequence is TGTGCCAGTAACCCGACAGCTTCCGCCATCTATGGCTACACCTTC. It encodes CASNPTASAIYGYTF.

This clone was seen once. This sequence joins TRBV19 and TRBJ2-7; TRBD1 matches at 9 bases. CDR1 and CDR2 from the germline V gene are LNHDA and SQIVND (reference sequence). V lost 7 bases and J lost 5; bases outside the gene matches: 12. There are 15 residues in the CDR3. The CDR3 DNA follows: TGTGCCAGTAAGACTAGGGGGACAGGGCTCAACGAGCAGTACTTC. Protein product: CASKTRGTGLNEQYF. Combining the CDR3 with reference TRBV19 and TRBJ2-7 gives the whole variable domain DGGITQSPKYLFRKEGQNVTLSCEQNLNHDAMYWYRQDPGQGLRLIYYSQIVNDFQKGDIAEGYSVSREKKESFPLTVTSAQKNPTAFYLCASKTRGTGLNEQYFGPGTRLTVT.

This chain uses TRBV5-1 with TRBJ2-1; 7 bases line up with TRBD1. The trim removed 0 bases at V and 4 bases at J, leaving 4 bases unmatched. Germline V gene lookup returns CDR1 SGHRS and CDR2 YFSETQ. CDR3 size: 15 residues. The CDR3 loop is CASSLDRGPYNEQFF. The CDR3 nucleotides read TGCGCCAGCAGCTTGGACAGGGGACCGTACAATGAGCAGTTCTTC. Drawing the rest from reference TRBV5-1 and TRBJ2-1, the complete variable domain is KAGVTQTPRYLIKTRGQQVTLSCSPISGHRSVSWYQQTPGQGLQFLFEYFSETQRNKGNFPGRFSGRQFSNSRSEMNVSTLELGDSALYLCASSLDRGPYNEQFFGPGTRLTVL.

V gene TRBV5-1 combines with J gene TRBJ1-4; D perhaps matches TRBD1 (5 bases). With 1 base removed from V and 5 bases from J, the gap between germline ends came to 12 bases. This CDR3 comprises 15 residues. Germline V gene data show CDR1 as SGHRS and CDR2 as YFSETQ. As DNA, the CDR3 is TGCGCCAGCAGCTTGAGCGGGACCGAAAATGAAAAACTGTTTTTT. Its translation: CASSLSGTENEKLFF.

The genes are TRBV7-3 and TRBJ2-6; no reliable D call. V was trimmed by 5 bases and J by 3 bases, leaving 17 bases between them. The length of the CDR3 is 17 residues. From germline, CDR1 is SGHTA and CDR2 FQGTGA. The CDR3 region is CASSPNRRLSGANVLTF. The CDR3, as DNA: TGTGCCAGCAGCCCCAACCGTCGGCTCAGTGGGGCCAACGTCCTGACTTTC.